The source of this T cell receptor beta chain is a study of regulatory and conventional T cells in RAG deficiency. Notes on the study in general: Omenn patients showed >80% Treg-Tconv overlap and shorter CDR3 lengths.

Germline loops: CDR1 SGHVS, CDR2 FQNEAQ. Trimming shortened V by 2 bases and J by 0 bases, and 12 bases separated the two germline ends. The CDR3 runs to 16 residues. This clone showed up just a few times. The antigen is unknown. Generated by immunoSEQ multiplex PCR, the TCRdb table keeps only in-frame clones and is missing some. Found here are tens of thousands of clones, around 89% of them singletons; the top ten hold about 4.9%. This sample was also put to use in a study of regulatory T cells. That paper notes: Amplification used 52 TRBV primers and 13 TRBJ primers.

The sample comprised CD8+ T cells sorted from blood. The clonotype was recovered from a human donor in good health. The chain is built from TRBV7-8 and TRBJ2-3; D ambiguous. Here the CDR3 DNA reads TGTGCCAGCAGCTTATCGGGCTGGCGGAGCACAGATACGCAGTATTTT. Amino acid sequence: CASSLSGWRSTDTQYF.